The rows below give T cell receptor beta chains drawn from one sample of a study of T cell responses to AZD1222 COVID-19 vaccine. TCRdb keeps only in-frame clones here, not all; method: immunoSEQ multiplex PCR. In the table there are around 170,000 clones, approximately 91% of which are singletons. The sample here was peripheral blood, taken on day 0 of AZD1222 vaccination. These receptors were obtained from an adult in good health. Each CDR3 is given with its conserved first and last residue. A D gene is named only where the DNA matches it firmly. Clone size is given for some rows only: seen once, a few or many times, or a class if the clone is expanded.

j_gene	abundance	v_gene	d_gene	len	CDR3aa	CDR3nt
TRBJ2-1	NA	TRBV19	TRBD2	16	CASSIGAGGAYNEQFF	TGTGCCAGTAGTATAGGAGCGGGAGGGGCCTACAATGAGCAGTTCTTC
TRBJ2-7	NA	TRBV10-1	NA	13	CASSARGSYEQYF	TGCGCCAGCAGTGCTCGGGGCTCCTACGAGCAGTACTTC
TRBJ1-1	NA	TRBV7-2	NA	15	CASSLEGGAGTEAFF	TGTGCCAGCAGCTTAGAAGGGGGGGCCGGGACTGAAGCTTTCTTT
TRBJ1-5	NA	TRBV20-1	TRBD1	13	CSASDRAGLAQHF	TGCAGTGCTAGTGACAGGGCGGGATTGGCCCAGCATTTT
TRBJ2-3	NA	TRBV5-6	TRBD2	16	CASSLAVAGVPDTQYF	TGTGCCAGCAGCTTGGCCGTAGCGGGAGTACCAGATACGCAGTATTTT
TRBJ2-5	NA	TRBV7-9	TRBD2	18	CASSLGGLALRGGETQYF	TGTGCCAGCAGCTTAGGTGGACTAGCCCTCCGGGGGGGAGAGACCCAGTACTTC
TRBJ2-1	NA	TRBV6-4	TRBD1	13	CASSTDRGGEQFF	TGTGCCAGCAGTACTGACAGGGGCGGTGAGCAGTTCTTC
TRBJ2-1	NA	TRBV5-4	NA	15	CASSLGESLYNEQFF	TGTGCCAGCAGCTTGGGGGAATCCCTCTACAATGAGCAGTTCTTC
TRBJ2-1	NA	TRBV2	TRBD1	14	CASIAGTGRNEQFF	TGTGCCAGCATCGCCGGGACAGGGCGGAATGAGCAGTTCTTC
TRBJ1-2	NA	TRBV7-9	NA	11	CASSLTSGYTF	TGTGCCAGCAGTTTAACGTCCGGCTACACCTTC
TRBJ1-1	NA	TRBV2	TRBD1	15	CASSEEGAGNTEAFF	TGTGCCAGCAGTGAGGAGGGGGCCGGGAACACTGAAGCTTTCTTT
TRBJ2-2	NA	TRBV5-1	TRBD1	15	CASSLVDRETGELFF	TGCGCCAGCAGCTTGGTCGACAGGGAGACCGGGGAGCTGTTTTTT
TRBJ2-7	few	TRBV5-4	TRBD2	15	CASSFPSGGAHEQYF	TGTGCCAGCAGCTTCCCTAGCGGGGGGGCCCACGAGCAGTACTTC
TRBJ2-1	NA	TRBV7-9	NA	11	CASSPDVGQFF	TGTGCCAGCAGCCCCGACGTGGGGCAGTTCTTC
TRBJ1-1	NA	TRBV29-1	NA	16	CSVDIWTDSMNTEAFF	TGCAGCGTTGATATTTGGACAGATAGCATGAACACTGAAGCTTTCTTT
TRBJ1-1	NA	TRBV21-1	NA	18	CASSYGDRGPMNAREAFF	TGTGCCAGCAGCTATGGAGACAGGGGACCTATGAACGCACGCGAAGCTTTCTTT
TRBJ2-7	NA	TRBV5-1	TRBD1	15	CASSLTTGDFYEQYF	TGCGCCAGCAGCTTAACGACAGGGGATTTCTACGAGCAGTACTTC
TRBJ2-1	NA	TRBV19	TRBD2	15	CASSMRTSSYNEQFF	TGTGCCAGTAGTATGAGGACTAGCTCCTACAATGAGCAGTTCTTC
TRBJ2-7	few	TRBV9	NA	14	CASSVGGKSNEQYF	TGTGCCAGCAGCGTAGGAGGGAAGAGCAACGAGCAGTACTTC
TRBJ2-3	once	TRBV9	NA	12	CASSRTTDTQYF	TGTGCCAGCAGCAGGACAACAGATACGCAGTATTTT
TRBJ1-1	NA	TRBV6-2/TRBV6-3	NA	16	CASSYLVRQGNTEAFF	TGTGCCAGCAGTTACTTGGTCCGCCAGGGGAACACTGAAGCTTTCTTT
TRBJ2-1	NA	TRBV19	NA	13	CASNEGSYNEQFF	TGTGCCAGTAACGAGGGGTCCTACAATGAGCAGTTCTTC
TRBJ2-2	NA	TRBV27	TRBD1	14	CASSPRTGIGELFF	TGTGCCAGCAGTCCCCGGACAGGGATCGGGGAGCTGTTTTTT
TRBJ1-5	NA	TRBV6-5	NA	12	CASRAANQPQHF	TGTGCCAGCAGGGCAGCTAATCAGCCCCAGCATTTT
TRBJ2-7	NA	TRBV7-6	NA	14	CASSMVNHGGEQYF	TGTGCCAGCAGCATGGTTAACCATGGGGGCGAGCAGTACTTC
TRBJ1-6	NA	TRBV19	TRBD1	14	CASQAGQGGSPLHF	TGTGCCAGTCAAGCTGGACAGGGTGGATCACCCCTCCACTTT
TRBJ2-4	few	TRBV5-4	TRBD2	15	CASSPDMTRGDIQYF	TGTGCCAGCAGCCCCGATATGACTCGGGGGGACATTCAGTACTTC
TRBJ2-7	NA	TRBV18	NA	12	CASSPPLYEQYF	TGTGCCAGCTCACCCCCTCTCTACGAGCAGTACTTC
TRBJ2-7	NA	TRBV5-1	TRBD1	15	CASSMRDRGTYEQYF	TGCGCCAGCAGCATGCGGGACAGGGGGACCTACGAGCAGTACTTC
TRBJ1-3	NA	TRBV2	TRBD1	14	CASSVWQGANTIYF	TGTGCCAGCAGTGTGTGGCAGGGGGCGAACACCATATATTTT